Sequencing of this T cell receptor (beta chain) was carried out in a study of blood T cells in healthy people across ages. V was pared by 2 bases and J by 1 base, with 1 base of the junction left unmatched. This CDR3 is built from 16 residues. Per germline, CDR1 SGHTA and CDR2 FQGNSA. Next came a second PCR, run for about 7 to 12 cycles, which used a sample-barcoded 5' primer along with a J-beta primer mix. Each CDR3 protein is one row after TCRdb ran MiXCR on the 5' RACE reads. The sample contains hundreds of thousands of distinct CDR3 sequences, 50% to 65% of which appear only once. The receptor's source is a man at least 80 years old in good health. This sequence joins TRBV7-2 and TRBJ2-5, with 13 bases identical to TRBD2. Sample: blood. The CDR3 sequence: CASSLRTSGSQETQYF. CDR3 sequence (DNA): TGTGCCAGCAGCTTAAGGACTAGCGGGAGCCAAGAGACCCAGTACTTC.